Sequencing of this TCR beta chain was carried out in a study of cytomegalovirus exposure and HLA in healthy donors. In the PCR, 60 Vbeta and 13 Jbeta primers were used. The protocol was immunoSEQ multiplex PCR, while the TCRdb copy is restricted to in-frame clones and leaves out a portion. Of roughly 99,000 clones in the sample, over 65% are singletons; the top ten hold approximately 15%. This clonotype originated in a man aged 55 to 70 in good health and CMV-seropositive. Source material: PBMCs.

The CDR3 sequence: CASSYSRAGESPLHF. CDR3 DNA sequence: TGTGCCAGCAGTTACTCGAGGGCAGGGGAATCACCCCTCCACTTT. V and J are TRBV6-5 and TRBJ1-6; the D gene is possibly TRBD1 (6 bases). CDR3 length: 15 amino acids. The germline CDR1 and CDR2 sequences are MNHEY and SVGAGI. V lost 0 bases, J lost 10 bases, and 13 bases lay in between.